This T cell receptor (beta chain) was found in a study of regulatory T cells in long-lasting Graves disease. Time point of the sample: newly diagnosed GD, antithyroid drugs for less than 3 months. PBMC-extracted RNA yielded the TCR library. The germline CDR1 and CDR2 sequences are SGHAT and FQNNGV. This CDR3 spans 15 amino acids. Trimming stripped 3 bases from V and 4 bases from J, with 12 bases between. With iRepertoire HTBI primers and Arm-PCR of CDR3 regions, TCR beta libraries were built. TCRdb passed the multiplex PCR reads through MiXCR, listing each CDR3 protein once. Among 450,000 to 650,000 distinct CDR3 sequences listed, about 16% were seen once. The same sample was also used in a study of T cells in Graves' hyperthyroidism and ophthalmopathy.

The receptor was derived from a woman aged 35-60 years with Graves disease. This material consisted of peripheral blood mononuclear cells (PBMCs), taken at new diagnosis, from a patient treated with antithyroid drugs. The gene calls are TRBV11-2 and TRBJ2-2; TRBD1 is a possible D gene (5 bases). The CDR3 protein is CASSFGHLITGELFF. The CDR3 bases are TGTGCCAGCAGCTTCGGACACTTGATCACCGGGGAGCTGTTTTTT.